The table lists the clone carrying this TCR beta chain with a few counts. The CDR3 sequence is 18 residues long. Germline lookup yields CDR1 SGHTA and CDR2 FQGTGA. V lost 0 bases and J lost 5; bases outside the gene matches: 9. This entry belongs to a study of T cell changes during pregnancy in multiple sclerosis. Data came from immunoSEQ multiplex PCR; TCRdb stores just in-frame clones and leaves some out. The sample carries about 59,000 clones, around 93% recorded once. The material sequenced was CD4+ T cells from peripheral blood mononuclear cells, taken before pregnancy. The receptor was derived from a female donor with multiple sclerosis, enrolled in a pregnancy study. This chain uses TRBV7-3 with TRBJ2-2, with 10 positions matching TRBD2. The CDR3 spells CASSLTASGRLRTGELFF. The CDR3 coding sequence is TGTGCCAGCAGCTTAACGGCTAGCGGGAGATTGAGGACCGGGGAGCTGTTTTTT.